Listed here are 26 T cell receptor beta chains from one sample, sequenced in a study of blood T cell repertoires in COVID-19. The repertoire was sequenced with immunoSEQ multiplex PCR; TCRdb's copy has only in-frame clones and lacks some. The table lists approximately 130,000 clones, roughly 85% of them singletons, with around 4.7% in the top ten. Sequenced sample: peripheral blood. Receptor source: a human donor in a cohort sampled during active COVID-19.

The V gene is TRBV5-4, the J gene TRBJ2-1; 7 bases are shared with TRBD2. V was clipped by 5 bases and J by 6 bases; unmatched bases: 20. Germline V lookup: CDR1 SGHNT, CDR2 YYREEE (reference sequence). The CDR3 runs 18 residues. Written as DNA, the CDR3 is TGTGCCAGCAGGACCCGACAGAGGTTGGCGGGAGTCCCCAATGAGCAGTTCTTC. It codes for CASRTRQRLAGVPNEQFF.

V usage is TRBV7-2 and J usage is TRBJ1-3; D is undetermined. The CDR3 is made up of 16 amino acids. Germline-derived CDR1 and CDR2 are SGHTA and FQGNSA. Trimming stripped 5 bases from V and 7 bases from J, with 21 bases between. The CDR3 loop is CASSDIAGSRFNTIYF. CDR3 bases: TGTGCCAGCAGCGACATAGCGGGATCCAGGTTTAACACCATATATTTT.

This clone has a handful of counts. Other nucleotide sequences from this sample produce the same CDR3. The CDR3 sequence: CASSLGGGNQPQHF. The DNA of the CDR3 is TGTGCCAGCAGCTTAGGGGGGGGCAATCAGCCCCAGCATTTT. The chain uses TRBV11-2 and TRBJ1-5, with TRBD1 as a possible D gene (5 bases). This CDR3 has 14 residues. From germline, CDR1 is SGHAT and CDR2 FQNNGV. V was trimmed by 1 base and J by 2 bases, leaving 6 bases between them.

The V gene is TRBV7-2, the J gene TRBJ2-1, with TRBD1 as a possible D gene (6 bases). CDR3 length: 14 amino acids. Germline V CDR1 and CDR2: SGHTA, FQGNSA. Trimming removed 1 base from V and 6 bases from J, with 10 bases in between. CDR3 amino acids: CASSLDRVPNEQFF. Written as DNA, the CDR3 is TGTGCCAGCAGCTTAGACAGGGTCCCCAATGAGCAGTTCTTC.

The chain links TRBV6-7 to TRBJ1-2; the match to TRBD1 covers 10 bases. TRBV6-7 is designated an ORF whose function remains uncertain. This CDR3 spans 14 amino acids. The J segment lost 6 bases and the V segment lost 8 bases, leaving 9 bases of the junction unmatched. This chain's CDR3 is CASPDRQGADGYTF. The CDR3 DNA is TGTGCCAGCCCCGACAGACAGGGGGCAGATGGCTACACCTTC.

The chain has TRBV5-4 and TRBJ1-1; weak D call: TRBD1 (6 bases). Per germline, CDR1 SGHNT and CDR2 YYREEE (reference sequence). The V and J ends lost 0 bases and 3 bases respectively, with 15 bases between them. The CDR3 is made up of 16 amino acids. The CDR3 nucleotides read TGTGCCAGCAGCTTGGCCGTCTCAGGGGATGACACTGAAGCTTTCTTT. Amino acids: CASSLAVSGDDTEAFF. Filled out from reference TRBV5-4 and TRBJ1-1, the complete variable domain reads ETGVTQSPTHLIKTRGQQVTLRCSSQSGHNTVSWYQQALGQGPQFIFQYYREEENGRGNFPPRFSGLQFPNYSSELNVNALELDDSALYLCASSLAVSGDDTEAFFGQGTRLTVV.

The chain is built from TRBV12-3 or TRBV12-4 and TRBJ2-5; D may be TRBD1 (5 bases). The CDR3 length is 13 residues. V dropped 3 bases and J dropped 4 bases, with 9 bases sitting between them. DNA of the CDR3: TGTGCCAGCAGTTTGCAGGGCCCAGAGACCCAGTACTTC. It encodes CASSLQGPETQYF.

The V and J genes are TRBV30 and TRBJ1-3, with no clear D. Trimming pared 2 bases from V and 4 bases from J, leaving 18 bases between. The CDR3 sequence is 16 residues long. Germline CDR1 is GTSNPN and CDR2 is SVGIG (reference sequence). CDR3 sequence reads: CAWSQVTGSLGNTIYF. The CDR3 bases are TGTGCCTGGAGTCAAGTTACGGGATCTCTGGGAAACACCATATATTTT.

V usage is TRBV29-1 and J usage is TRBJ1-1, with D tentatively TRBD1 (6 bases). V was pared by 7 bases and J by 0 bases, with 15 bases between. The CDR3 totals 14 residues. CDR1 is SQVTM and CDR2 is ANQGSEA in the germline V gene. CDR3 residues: CSGQRTALNTEAFF. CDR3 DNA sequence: TGCAGCGGCCAAAGGACAGCCTTGAACACTGAAGCTTTCTTT. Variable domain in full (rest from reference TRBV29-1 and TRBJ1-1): SAVISQKPSRDICQRGTSLTIQCQVDSQVTMMFWYRQQPGQSLTLIATANQGSEATYESGFVIDKFPISRPNLTFSTLTVSNMSPEDSSIYLCSGQRTALNTEAFFGQGTRLTVV.

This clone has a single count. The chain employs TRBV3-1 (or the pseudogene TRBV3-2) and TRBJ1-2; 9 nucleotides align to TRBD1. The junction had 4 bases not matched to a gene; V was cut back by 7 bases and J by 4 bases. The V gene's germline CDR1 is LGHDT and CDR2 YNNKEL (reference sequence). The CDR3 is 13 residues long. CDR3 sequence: CASTGTGIYGYTF. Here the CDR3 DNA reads TGTGCCAGCACCGGGACAGGGATCTATGGCTACACCTTC.

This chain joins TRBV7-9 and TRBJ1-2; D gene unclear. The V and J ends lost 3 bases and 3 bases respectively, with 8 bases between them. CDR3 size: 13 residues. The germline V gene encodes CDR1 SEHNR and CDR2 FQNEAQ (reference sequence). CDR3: CASSFSGHYGYTF. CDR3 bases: TGTGCCAGCAGCTTTAGCGGTCACTATGGCTACACCTTC.

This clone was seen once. This CDR3 is CASSEVSGNEQFF. The CDR3 coding sequence is TGTGCCAGCAGTGAGGTTAGCGGCAATGAGCAGTTCTTC. The chain has TRBV2 and TRBJ2-1, with D tentatively TRBD2 (6 bases). CDR1 is SNHLY and CDR2 is FYNNEI in the germline V gene. Trimming shortened V by 3 bases and J by 6 bases, and 9 bases separated the two germline ends. The CDR3 loop spans 13 amino acids.

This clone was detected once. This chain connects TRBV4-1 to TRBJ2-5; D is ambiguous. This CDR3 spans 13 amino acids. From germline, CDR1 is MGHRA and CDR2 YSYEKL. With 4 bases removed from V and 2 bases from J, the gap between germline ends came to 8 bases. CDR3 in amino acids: CASSPVSQETQYF. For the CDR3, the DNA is TGCGCCAGCAGCCCAGTCAGTCAAGAGACCCAGTACTTC.

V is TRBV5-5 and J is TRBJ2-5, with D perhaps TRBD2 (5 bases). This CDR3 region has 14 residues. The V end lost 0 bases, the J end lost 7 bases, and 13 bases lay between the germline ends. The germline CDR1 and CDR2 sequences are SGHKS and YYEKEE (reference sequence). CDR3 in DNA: TGTGCCAGCAGCTTGGAGGTCCGCAGCGGGACCCAGTACTTC. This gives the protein CASSLEVRSGTQYF. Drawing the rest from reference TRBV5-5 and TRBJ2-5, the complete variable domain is DAGVTQSPTHLIKTRGQQVTLRCSPISGHKSVSWYQQVLGQGPQFIFQYYEKEERGRGNFPDRFSARQFPNYSSELNVNALLLGDSALYLCASSLEVRSGTQYFGPGTRLLVL.

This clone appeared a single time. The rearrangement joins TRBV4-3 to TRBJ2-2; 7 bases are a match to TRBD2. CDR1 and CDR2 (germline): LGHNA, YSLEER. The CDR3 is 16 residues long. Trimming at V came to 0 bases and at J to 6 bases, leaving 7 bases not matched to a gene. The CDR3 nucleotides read TGCGCCAGCAGCCAAGATAGTAGCGGGTGGGCCGGGGAGCTGTTTTTT. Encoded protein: CASSQDSSGWAGELFF.

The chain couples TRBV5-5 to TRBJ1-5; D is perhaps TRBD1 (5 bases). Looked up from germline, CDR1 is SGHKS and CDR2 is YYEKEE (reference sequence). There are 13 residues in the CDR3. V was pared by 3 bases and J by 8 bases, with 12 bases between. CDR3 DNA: TGTGCCAGCAGCTGGAGGGGCCAAGAGCCCCAGCATTTT. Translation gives CASSWRGQEPQHF.

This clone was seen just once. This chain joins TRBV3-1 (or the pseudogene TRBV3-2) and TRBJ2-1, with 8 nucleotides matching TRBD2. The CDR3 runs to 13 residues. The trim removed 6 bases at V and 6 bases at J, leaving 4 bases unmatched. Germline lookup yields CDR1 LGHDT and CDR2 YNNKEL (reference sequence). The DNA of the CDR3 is TGTGCCAGCAGTATAGCGGGGATCAATGAGCAGTTCTTC. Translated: CASSIAGINEQFF.

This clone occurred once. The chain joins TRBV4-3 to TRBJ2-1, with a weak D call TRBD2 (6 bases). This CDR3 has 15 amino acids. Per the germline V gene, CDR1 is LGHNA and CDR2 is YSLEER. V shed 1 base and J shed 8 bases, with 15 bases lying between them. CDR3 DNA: TGCGCCAGCAGCCAAGTTCGTTCTAGCGCCCATGAGCAGTTCTTC. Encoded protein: CASSQVRSSAHEQFF.

This CDR3 is CASSLYQTGNYGYTF. The DNA of the CDR3 is TGTGCCAGCAGCTTGTACCAGACAGGGAACTATGGCTACACCTTC. This sequence joins TRBV5-6 and TRBJ1-2; 7 bases align to TRBD1. V was clipped by 1 base and J by 2 bases; unmatched bases: 5. From germline, CDR1 is SGHDT and CDR2 YYEEEE. The CDR3 covers 15 residues.

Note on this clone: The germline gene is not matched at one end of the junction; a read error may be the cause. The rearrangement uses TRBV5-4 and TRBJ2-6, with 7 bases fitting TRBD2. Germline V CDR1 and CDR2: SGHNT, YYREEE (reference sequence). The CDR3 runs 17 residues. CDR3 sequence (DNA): TGTGCCAGCAGTTTGGGAGGGTCATCCCCCGGGGCCAACGTCCTGACTTTC. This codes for CASSLGGSSPGANVLTF.

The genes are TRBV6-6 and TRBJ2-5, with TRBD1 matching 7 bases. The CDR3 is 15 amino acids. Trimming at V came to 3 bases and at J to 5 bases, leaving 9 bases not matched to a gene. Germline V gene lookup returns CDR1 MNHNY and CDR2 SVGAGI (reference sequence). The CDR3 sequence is CASSYPTGLEETQYF. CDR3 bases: TGTGCCAGCAGTTATCCGACAGGGCTGGAGGAGACCCAGTACTTC.

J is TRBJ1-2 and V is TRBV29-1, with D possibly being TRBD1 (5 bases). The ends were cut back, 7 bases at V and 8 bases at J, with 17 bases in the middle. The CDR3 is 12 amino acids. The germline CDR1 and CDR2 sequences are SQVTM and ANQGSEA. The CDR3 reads CSAREGSEGYTF. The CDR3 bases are TGCAGCGCCAGGGAGGGCAGCGAGGGCTACACCTTC.

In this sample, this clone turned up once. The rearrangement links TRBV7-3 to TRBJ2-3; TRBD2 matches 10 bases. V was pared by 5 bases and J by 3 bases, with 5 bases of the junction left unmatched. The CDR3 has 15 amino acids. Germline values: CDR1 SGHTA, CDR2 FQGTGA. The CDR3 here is CASSPLAGSTDTQYF. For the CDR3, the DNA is TGTGCCAGCAGCCCACTAGCGGGGAGTACAGATACGCAGTATTTT.

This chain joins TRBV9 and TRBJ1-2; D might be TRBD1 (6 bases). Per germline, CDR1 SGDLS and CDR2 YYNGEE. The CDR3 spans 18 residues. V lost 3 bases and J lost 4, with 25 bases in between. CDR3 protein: CASSATQGSRGGVYGYTF. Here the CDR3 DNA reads TGTGCCAGCAGCGCAACCCAGGGGTCCAGGGGTGGTGTCTATGGCTACACCTTC.

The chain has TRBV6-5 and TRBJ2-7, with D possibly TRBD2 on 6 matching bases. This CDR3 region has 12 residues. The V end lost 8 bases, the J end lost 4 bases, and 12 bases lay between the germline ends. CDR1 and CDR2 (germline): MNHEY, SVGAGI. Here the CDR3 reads CASGAGRYEQYV. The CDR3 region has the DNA TGTGCCAGCGGGGCCGGGAGATACGAGCAGTACGTC.

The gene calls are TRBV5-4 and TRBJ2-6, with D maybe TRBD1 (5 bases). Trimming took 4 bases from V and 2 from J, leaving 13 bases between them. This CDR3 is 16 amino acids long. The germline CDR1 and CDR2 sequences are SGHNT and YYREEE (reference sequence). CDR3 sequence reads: CASSRWQGTGANVLTF. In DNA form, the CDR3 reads TGTGCCAGCAGCCGGTGGCAGGGAACTGGGGCCAACGTCCTGACTTTC.